Shown below are 5 T cell receptor beta chains from a single sample sequenced in a study of blood T cells in healthy people across ages. It was with a sample-barcoded 5' primer and a J-beta primer mix that a second PCR of about 6 to 12 cycles was run. TCRdb analysed the 5' RACE reads with MiXCR anew, one entry per CDR3 protein. Among 750,000 to 950,000 distinct CDR3 sequences listed, 53% were seen once. The sample comprised blood. The receptors come from a man older than 75 in good health.

The chain recombines TRBV7-9 with TRBJ2-5; no clear D. This CDR3 comprises 11 residues. Deletions cut 7 bases from V and 3 bases from J, with 6 bases between. Looked up from germline, CDR1 is SEHNR and CDR2 is FQNEAQ (reference sequence). The CDR3 here is CASTIKETQYF. The CDR3 DNA follows: TGTGCCAGCACCATCAAAGAGACCCAGTACTTC.

The rearrangement joins TRBV20-1 to TRBJ2-1, with D possibly matching TRBD2 (5 bases). Per germline, CDR1 DFQATT and CDR2 SNEGSKA (reference sequence). The CDR3 runs to 14 residues. Trimming removed 5 bases at V and 3 bases at J, with 14 bases between. The CDR3 spells CSASRTGGYNEQFF. Here the CDR3 DNA reads TGCAGTGCTTCGAGGACTGGCGGCTACAATGAGCAGTTCTTC.

This clonotype has more than one count but fewer than ten. V is TRBV2 and J is TRBJ2-5; 14 positions match TRBD2. The CDR3 spans 15 residues. The J segment lost 5 bases and the V segment lost 6 bases, leaving 5 bases of the junction unmatched. From germline, CDR1 is SNHLY and CDR2 FYNNEI. CDR3 sequence (DNA): TGTGCCAGCAGCGGGACTAGCGGGAGAATGGAGACCCAGTACTTC. Its protein product is CASSGTSGRMETQYF.

A few counts support this clonotype. The chain links TRBV20-1 to TRBJ2-1; perhaps TRBD1 as D (6 bases). Germline V gene data show CDR1 as DFQATT and CDR2 as SNEGSKA (reference sequence). The CDR3 loop spans 17 amino acids. The V end lost 1 base, the J end lost 7 bases, and 23 bases lay between the germline ends. The CDR3 here is CSARGPPPGEIRNEQFF. The CDR3 DNA sequence: TGCAGTGCTAGAGGCCCCCCGCCAGGGGAAATTAGGAATGAGCAGTTCTTC.

The gene calls are TRBV3-1 and TRBJ2-1, with D possibly being TRBD2 (5 bases). The CDR3 consists of 14 residues. V lost 4 bases and J lost 7, with 14 bases in between. Germline loops: CDR1 LGHDT, CDR2 YNNKEL (reference sequence). As DNA, the CDR3 is TGTGCCAGCAGCCCGATCATTAGCGCAAATGAGCAGTTCTTC. Protein product: CASSPIISANEQFF.